This T cell receptor (beta chain) was recovered during a study of radiotherapy plus CTLA-4 blockade in lung cancer (dated by TCRdb to the late 2010s). For the wider study: Objective responses were observed in 15% to 20% of enrolled patients, and disease control was achieved in approximately 32%. What the authors observed across the whole study: Early dynamic changes in blood T cell clones, together with increased serum interferon-beta after radiation, were reported as the strongest predictors of response. After treatment with radiotherapy and ipilimumab, TCR clones that originated in tumors expanded in peripheral blood.

The library was obtained by the immunoSEQ multiplex PCR assay. TCRdb stores this immuneACCESS table with in-frame sequences only. Part of the clones is absent; in the studies checked, under half of the shortfall reflects unresolved V genes, and no reason is known for the rest. Present in this sample are under 45,000 clones, 75% to 80% of which were seen just once. Of the sample, less than 25% is held by the ten largest clones. The CDR3 runs 17 amino acids, cysteine and phenylalanine included. CDR3 DNA is the only sequence kept; it has 51 bases, read in frame from the first base. For this chain, trimming is 9 bases at the V end and 0 bases at the J end, and the number of junction bases without a gene match is 10. Based on the germline V gene (reference sequence), the CDR1 and CDR2 sequences are LNHDA and SQIVND. Focal radiation therapy combined with CTLA-4 blockade (ipilimumab) was tested in patients with chemo-refractory metastatic non-small-cell lung cancer.

Comments on this clone: The clone's antigen remains unknown. Within one base of it there is no much larger clone, and no base qualities were kept.

The sequences come from peripheral blood, collected from a patient treated with radiotherapy plus ipilimumab. This receptor was taken from a human donor with non-small cell lung cancer that progressed on radiotherapy plus ipilimumab. Recombination joined TRBV19 with TRBJ2-1, and 11 junctional nucleotides match TRBD2. The CDR3 has the sequence CASGGLAEVSSYNEQFF. At the DNA level, the sequence is TGTGCCAGCGGGGGACTAGCGGAGGTTAGCTCCTACAATGAGCAGTTCTTC.